What follows are 21 T cell receptor beta chains derived from one specimen sequenced in a study of radiation and T cells in renal cell carcinoma. Profiled with immunoSEQ multiplex PCR; TCRdb holds only in-frame clones, not every one. The sample includes about 13,000 clones, roughly a third seen only once; the top ten take just over 15%. As for treatment: 15 Gy SBRT to primary tumor, nephrectomy 4 weeks later. Sequences were derived from tumor tissue, sampled from a patient whose treatment included radiotherapy and nephrectomy. The source is a man between 60 and 75 years old with renal cell carcinoma.

CDR3 DNA sequence: TGTGCCATCAGTGACTCGGACAGCCAAGAGACCCAGTACTTC. Translation: CAISDSDSQETQYF. The chain combines TRBV10-3 with TRBJ2-5; D is possibly TRBD1 (6 bases). CDR3 length equals 14 residues. Germline V gene lookup returns CDR1 ENHRY and CDR2 SYGVKD. V dropped 3 bases and J dropped 1 base, with 9 bases sitting between them.

The chain is built from TRBV9 and TRBJ2-3; D remains unclear. The germline V and J ends were trimmed by 4 bases and 5 bases, with 11 bases remaining between them. From germline, CDR1 is SGDLS and CDR2 YYNGEE. The CDR3 has 13 residues. The CDR3 sequence is CASSSPPGDTQYF. The CDR3 DNA reads as TGTGCCAGCAGCTCCCCCCCGGGAGATACGCAGTATTTT.

The chain couples TRBV29-1 to TRBJ2-6; no definite D call. The ends were cut back, 6 bases at V and 3 bases at J, with 9 bases in the middle. CDR3 size: 13 residues. CDR1 SQVTM and CDR2 ANQGSEA come from the germline V gene. DNA for the CDR3: TGCAGCGTAGACACCGATGGGGCCAACGTCCTGACTTTC. Protein sequence: CSVDTDGANVLTF.

This clone occurred a few times. The chain couples TRBV7-2 to TRBJ1-1; 9 bases are a match to TRBD1. V shed 7 bases, J shed 5 bases, and the junction held 5 bases outside the gene matches. CDR3 length: 13 amino acids. The V gene's germline CDR1 is SGHTA and CDR2 FQGNSA. The chain's CDR3 is CASTWTGETEAFF. For the CDR3, the DNA is TGTGCCAGCACTTGGACAGGGGAGACTGAAGCTTTCTTT.

This chain connects TRBV5-6 to TRBJ2-1, with 10 bases lining up with TRBD1. This CDR3 contains 16 residues. The V and J ends lost 0 bases and 10 bases, in that order; junction bases with no gene match: 10. Germline lookup yields CDR1 SGHDT and CDR2 YYEEEE. CDR3 coding DNA: TGTGCCAGCAGCTTGGTTGGGACAGGGGATTTTACGGAGCAGTTCTTC. This gives the protein CASSLVGTGDFTEQFF.

The chain links TRBV2 to TRBJ2-7; TRBD1 aligns across 10 bases. CDR1 and CDR2 from the germline V gene are SNHLY and FYNNEI. J gave up 3 bases and V 0 bases, and 2 bases lay outside the gene matches. CDR3 length: 15 amino acids. The CDR3 loop reads CASSEARTGGYEQYV. The DNA of the CDR3 is TGTGCCAGCAGTGAAGCCCGGACAGGGGGCTACGAGCAGTACGTC.

This clone occurred many times. The CDR3 spells CASSLLAGGTSTDTQYF. CDR3 nucleotide sequence: TGTGCCAGCAGCTTGCTAGCGGGGGGGACTAGCACAGATACGCAGTATTTT. The gene calls are TRBV5-6 and TRBJ2-3, with TRBD2 matching 12 bases. V lost 1 base to trimming and J lost 0 bases; unmatched junction nucleotides: 3. The CDR3 consists of 17 residues. Germline values: CDR1 SGHDT, CDR2 YYEEEE.

This clone was observed a few times. The chain employs TRBV5-4 and TRBJ2-6, with a weak D call TRBD1 (5 bases). Germline V lookup: CDR1 SGHNT, CDR2 YYREEE (reference sequence). There are 17 residues in the CDR3. Trimming pared 7 bases from V and 0 bases from J, leaving 17 bases between. CDR3 in amino acids: CASSSGYKDSGANVLTF. CDR3 nucleotides: TGTGCCAGCTCTTCAGGGTATAAGGACTCTGGGGCCAACGTCCTGACTTTC.

This clone occurred a few times. This chain joins TRBV27 and TRBJ2-1; D call uncertain. The CDR3 extends over 13 amino acids. With 0 bases removed from V and 4 bases from J, the gap between germline ends came to 4 bases. From germline, CDR1 is MNHEY and CDR2 SMNVEV (reference sequence). The CDR3 DNA follows: TGTGCCAGCAGTTTATCGTGGTACAATGAGCAGTTCTTC. Translating gives CASSLSWYNEQFF.

The CDR3 bases are TGCGCCAGCAGCTTCCCGAAGGGGGACAGAACCGGCAATGAGCAGTTCTTC. This translates into CASSFPKGDRTGNEQFF. V is TRBV5-1 and J is TRBJ2-1; 7 bases align to TRBD1. Germline lookup yields CDR1 SGHRS and CDR2 YFSETQ. After removal of 2 bases from V and 6 bases from J, the junction contained 14 bases not matched to a gene. The CDR3 is 17 residues long.

The chain has TRBV7-9 and TRBJ2-3; 7 positions match TRBD2. The germline CDR1 and CDR2 sequences are SEHNR and FQNEAQ (reference sequence). Trimming at V came to 6 bases and at J to 6 bases, leaving 6 bases not matched to a gene. This CDR3 has 13 residues. CDR3 sequence: CASRLSGTDTQYF. The CDR3 DNA follows: TGTGCCAGCAGATTGAGCGGGACCGATACGCAGTATTTT.

The chain employs TRBV2 and TRBJ2-1; 10 bases fit TRBD2. The CDR3 is made up of 14 amino acids. The junction had 5 bases not matched to a gene; V was cut back by 7 bases and J by 5 bases. Per the germline V gene, CDR1 is SNHLY and CDR2 is FYNNEI. The CDR3 region is CASKTSGANNEQFF. The DNA of the CDR3 is TGTGCCAGCAAAACTAGCGGGGCTAACAATGAGCAGTTCTTC.

This clone was recorded a few times. The chain recombines TRBV29-1 with TRBJ2-2; the D call may be TRBD1 or TRBD2 (5 bases each). This CDR3 region has 13 residues. Trimming stripped 4 bases from V and 5 bases from J, with 11 bases between. Per germline, CDR1 SQVTM and CDR2 ANQGSEA. Written as DNA, the CDR3 is TGCAGCGTTGTAATCGGGGCGACCGGGGAGCTGTTTTTT. Its translation: CSVVIGATGELFF.

The V call is TRBV5-4, the J call TRBJ2-2; TRBD1 or TRBD2 may be the D gene (5 bases each). The ends were cut back, 4 bases at V and 1 base at J, with 11 bases in the middle. Germline CDR1 is SGHNT and CDR2 is YYREEE (reference sequence). CDR3 length: 15 amino acids. The CDR3 is CASSPGRRNTGELFF. The CDR3 DNA follows: TGTGCCAGCAGCCCGGGACGGAGGAACACCGGGGAGCTGTTTTTT. Combining the CDR3 with reference TRBV5-4 and TRBJ2-2 gives the whole variable domain ETGVTQSPTHLIKTRGQQVTLRCSSQSGHNTVSWYQQALGQGPQFIFQYYREEENGRGNFPPRFSGLQFPNYSSELNVNALELDDSALYLCASSPGRRNTGELFFGEGSRLTVL.

The chain carries TRBV5-4 and TRBJ1-2, with D perhaps matching TRBD1 (5 bases). In germline, CDR1 is SGHNT, CDR2 YYREEE (reference sequence). The CDR3 length is 14 residues. The germline V and J ends were trimmed by 1 base and 4 bases, with 11 bases remaining between them. CDR3 loop: CASSLRSRGYGYTF. In DNA form, the CDR3 reads TGTGCCAGCAGCTTGCGTTCAAGGGGCTATGGCTACACCTTC.

The sample holds many counts of this clone. CDR3 nucleotides: TGTGCCAGCAGCCCCGAAGGGGGGGGATACACCGGGGAGCTGTTTTTT. Residues: CASSPEGGGYTGELFF. V gene TRBV13 combines with J gene TRBJ2-2; D may be TRBD2 (7 bases). The V and J ends lost 5 bases and 3 bases respectively, with 16 bases between them. The CDR3 runs 16 residues. The V gene's germline CDR1 is PRHDT and CDR2 FYEKMQ (reference sequence).

This chain joins TRBV11-3 and TRBJ1-1; a weak D match, TRBD1 (5 bases). The CDR3 spans 13 residues. The germline V and J ends were trimmed by 5 bases and 1 base, with 8 bases remaining between them. The germline V gene has CDR1 SGHNT and CDR2 YENEEA. CDR3 bases: TGTGCCAGCAGCATCGGACAGAACACTGAAGCTTTCTTT. Protein sequence: CASSIGQNTEAFF. Combining the CDR3 with reference TRBV11-3 and TRBJ1-1 gives the whole variable domain EAGVVQSPRYKIIEKKQPVAFWCNPISGHNTLYWYLQNLGQGPELLIRYENEEAVDDSQLPKDRFSAERLKGVDSTLKIQPAELGDSAVYLCASSIGQNTEAFFGQGTRLTVV.

This chain joins TRBV10-1 and TRBJ2-5; TRBD2 agrees at 7 bases. The CDR3 length is 14 residues. CDR1 and CDR2 (germline): WNHNN, SYGVQD (reference sequence). J gave up 5 bases and V 3 bases, and 6 bases lay outside the gene matches. The CDR3 reads CASSDATSKETQYF. CDR3 nucleotide sequence: TGCGCCAGCAGTGATGCGACTAGCAAGGAGACCCAGTACTTC.

By share, this clone counts as medium-sized (0.01 to 0.1%). CDR3 residues: CASSQDWPSPQHF. The CDR3 DNA sequence: TGCGCCAGCAGCCAAGATTGGCCGAGTCCCCAGCATTTT. The rearrangement links TRBV4-1 to TRBJ1-5; D is unresolved. The germline V and J ends were trimmed by 0 bases and 10 bases, with 10 bases remaining between them. Germline V lookup: CDR1 MGHRA, CDR2 YSYEKL. This CDR3 is 13 amino acids long.

This clone has only a few counts. This chain joins TRBV18 and TRBJ1-1; D is ambiguous. The germline V gene has CDR1 KGHSH and CDR2 LQKENI. This CDR3 is 14 amino acids long. V dropped 4 bases and J dropped 4 bases, with 13 bases sitting between them. The CDR3 DNA sequence: TGTGCCAGCTCACGGGCAGAAGTGGGCACTGAAGCTTTCTTT. Its protein is CASSRAEVGTEAFF. Combining the CDR3 with reference TRBV18 and TRBJ1-1 gives the whole variable domain NAGVMQNPRHLVRRRGQEARLRCSPMKGHSHVYWYRQLPEEGLKFMVYLQKENIIDESGMPKERFSAEFPKEGPSILRIQQVVRGDSAAYFCASSRAEVGTEAFFGQGTRLTVV.

The gene calls are TRBV10-2 and TRBJ1-5, with D perhaps TRBD1 (5 bases). V was pared by 7 bases and J by 4 bases, with 14 bases between. In germline, CDR1 is WSHSY, CDR2 SAAADI. This CDR3 has 14 residues. The CDR3 DNA follows: TGCGCCAGCACGGACACCCGGGGGAATCAGCCCCAGCATTTT. Amino acids: CASTDTRGNQPQHF.